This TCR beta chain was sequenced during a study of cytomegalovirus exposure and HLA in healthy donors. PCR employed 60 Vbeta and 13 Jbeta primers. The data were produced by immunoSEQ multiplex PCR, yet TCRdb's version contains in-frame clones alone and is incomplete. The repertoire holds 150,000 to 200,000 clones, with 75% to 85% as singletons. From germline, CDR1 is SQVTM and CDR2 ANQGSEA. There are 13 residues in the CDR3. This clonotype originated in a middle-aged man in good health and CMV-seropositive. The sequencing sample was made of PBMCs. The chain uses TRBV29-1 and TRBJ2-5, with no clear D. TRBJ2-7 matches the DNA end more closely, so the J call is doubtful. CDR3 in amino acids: CSVESKSSYEQYF. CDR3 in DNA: TGCAGCGTTGAAAGCAAGAGCTCCTACGAGCAGTACTTC.